This note documents a single T cell receptor beta chain sequence. This specimen comes from a study of T cells in Graves' hyperthyroidism and ophthalmopathy. The source material, RNA transcripts, was used to amplify TCR beta CDR3 regions. HTBI primers were employed in a first-round RT-PCR of the TCR CDR3. MiXCR, applied by TCRdb to the multiplex PCR reads, yields one record per CDR3 protein. The sample holds 650,000 to 850,000 distinct CDR3 sequences, 15% to 20% seen once. Exclusion criteria comprised uncontrolled infection, other autoimmune disease, pregnancy or lactation. Germline values: CDR1 MNHNS, CDR2 SASEGT. V lost 10 bases to trimming and J lost 0 bases, with 10 bases between them. This CDR3 region has 13 residues.

The clonotype originates from a woman aged 45-65 years with Graves' hyperthyroidism that later progressed to Graves' ophthalmopathy. The chain uses TRBV6-1 and TRBJ1-5; TRBD1 is a possible D gene (5 bases). The sequenced sample consisted of blood. The CDR3 protein is CATETASNQPQHF. In DNA, the CDR3 is TGTGCCACCGAGACAGCTAGCAATCAGCCCCAGCATTTT.